A single sample gave rise to the 11 T cell receptor beta chains below, sequenced in a study of blood T cell repertoires in COVID-19. Clones were sequenced by immunoSEQ multiplex PCR, and TCRdb holds only the in-frame ones, with some missing. The table lists roughly 150,000 clones, roughly 90% of them singletons. The specimen was peripheral blood. These receptors all come from a man aged 55 to 70 with acute or convalescent COVID-19.

V usage is TRBV5-1 and J usage is TRBJ2-2; TRBD2 might be the D (7 bases). This CDR3 comprises 15 residues. Trimming left V 3 bases short and J 1 base short, with 10 bases between. Germline CDR1 and CDR2: SGHRS and YFSETQ. The CDR3: CASSWGGQNTGELFF. The DNA of the CDR3 is TGCGCCAGCAGCTGGGGGGGACAGAACACCGGGGAGCTGTTTTTT.

This chain connects TRBV5-4 to TRBJ2-2; D may be TRBD1 (6 bases). This CDR3 has 16 amino acids. Trimming left V 4 bases short and J 0 bases short, with 13 bases between. Germline V gene sequence: CDR1 SGHNT, CDR2 YYREEE (reference sequence). CDR3 region: CASSIQQGANTGELFF. CDR3 DNA sequence: TGTGCCAGCAGCATACAACAGGGCGCGAACACCGGGGAGCTGTTTTTT.

V is TRBV3-1 (or the pseudogene TRBV3-2) and J is TRBJ2-4; D not resolved. The V end lost 1 base, the J end lost 4 bases, and 20 bases lay between the germline ends. Germline V CDR1 and CDR2: LGHDT, YNNKEL (reference sequence). CDR3 length equals 18 residues. The CDR3 loop reads CASSQVWSRRQAKNIQYF. The CDR3 nucleotides read TGTGCCAGCAGCCAAGTTTGGTCGAGGCGTCAAGCAAAAAACATTCAGTACTTC.

This clone was recorded once. The chain carries TRBV9 and TRBJ1-4; D unclear. Trimming removed 1 base from V and 5 bases from J, with 12 bases in between. Germline CDR1 SGDLS, CDR2 YYNGEE. This CDR3 spans 15 amino acids. The CDR3 sequence is CASSVNSQTNEKLFF. The DNA for the CDR3 is TGTGCCAGCAGCGTAAACAGTCAGACGAATGAAAAACTGTTTTTT.

The J gene is TRBJ2-2, the V gene TRBV7-8, with a possible D match to TRBD2 (5 bases). Per germline, CDR1 SGHVS and CDR2 FQNEAQ. The CDR3 is 15 residues long. The V end lost 3 bases, the J end lost 6 bases, and 14 bases lay between the germline ends. DNA for the CDR3: TGTGCCAGCAGCTTGGGCATCCTAGCCCCCGGGGAGCTGTTTTTT. Translation gives CASSLGILAPGELFF.

The CDR3 region has the DNA TGTGCCAGCAGCGGCAGATCCTACAATGAGCAGTTCTTC. This codes for CASSGRSYNEQFF. This sequence joins TRBV5-5 and TRBJ2-1; D is unclear. V gave up 4 bases and J gave up 1 base, with 6 bases separating them. The CDR3 runs to 13 residues. The germline V gene has CDR1 SGHKS and CDR2 YYEKEE (reference sequence). The full variable domain, with the rest looked up from reference TRBV5-5 and TRBJ2-1, is DAGVTQSPTHLIKTRGQQVTLRCSPISGHKSVSWYQQVLGQGPQFIFQYYEKEERGRGNFPDRFSARQFPNYSSELNVNALLLGDSALYLCASSGRSYNEQFFGPGTRLTVL.

This clone was seen a few times. The rearrangement joins TRBV5-5 to TRBJ2-1; D might be TRBD1 (5 bases). Trimming stripped 0 bases from V and 8 bases from J, with 15 bases between. There are 15 residues in the CDR3. Germline CDR1 and CDR2: SGHKS and YYEKEE (reference sequence). CDR3 sequence reads: CASSLVGQGRDEQFF. CDR3 nucleotides: TGTGCCAGCAGCTTGGTAGGGCAGGGTCGGGATGAGCAGTTCTTC. Looking up the rest from reference TRBV5-5 and TRBJ2-1 gives the full variable domain: DAGVTQSPTHLIKTRGQQVTLRCSPISGHKSVSWYQQVLGQGPQFIFQYYEKEERGRGNFPDRFSARQFPNYSSELNVNALLLGDSALYLCASSLVGQGRDEQFFGPGTRLTVL.

V gene TRBV7-9 combines with J gene TRBJ1-4; tentatively, D is TRBD1 (6 bases). The CDR3 is 16 residues long. From germline, CDR1 is SEHNR and CDR2 FQNEAQ (reference sequence). Trimming removed 5 bases at V and 4 bases at J, with 17 bases between. CDR3 residues: CASSRMTGLNNEKLFF. The CDR3 DNA sequence: TGTGCCAGCAGCCGAATGACAGGCCTTAATAATGAAAAACTGTTTTTT. Full variable domain (missing parts from reference TRBV7-9 and TRBJ1-4): DTGVSQNPRHKITKRGQNVTFRCDPISEHNRLYWYRQTLGQGPEFLTYFQNEAQLEKSRLLSDRFSAERPKGSFSTLEIQRTEQGDSAMYLCASSRMTGLNNEKLFFGSGTQLSVL.

The V call is TRBV4-3, the J call TRBJ2-7; TRBD1 agrees at 8 bases. CDR1 and CDR2 from the germline V gene are LGHNA and YSLEER. Unmatched junction bases numbered 6, after V lost 0 bases and J lost 2 bases. This CDR3 comprises 16 residues. The CDR3 DNA reads TGCGCCAGCAGCCAAGACTTCACACAGGGGGCCTACGAGCAGTACTTC. As protein: CASSQDFTQGAYEQYF.

The chain employs TRBV7-3 and TRBJ1-1; TRBD1 agrees at 8 bases. Trimming at V came to 5 bases and at J to 8 bases, leaving 13 bases not matched to a gene. Germline V gene sequence: CDR1 SGHTA, CDR2 FQGTGA. The CDR3 is 15 residues long. As DNA, the CDR3 is TGTGCCAGCAGCCCAGGGACAGGAGGAGTGGGGGAAGCTTTCTTT. This sequence encodes CASSPGTGGVGEAFF.

V gene TRBV5-5 combines with J gene TRBJ1-3; D not certain. The V and J ends lost 4 bases and 0 bases respectively, with 5 bases between them. The CDR3 runs 13 residues. Germline loops: CDR1 SGHKS, CDR2 YYEKEE (reference sequence). CDR3 DNA sequence: TGTGCCAGCAGCATCCACTCTGGAAACACCATATATTTT. Translation gives CASSIHSGNTIYF.